This T cell receptor (beta chain) was found in a study of cytomegalovirus exposure and HLA in healthy donors. The study's findings and limits: Accounts indicate the classifier identified cytomegalovirus status with strong specificity and sensitivity. The majority of TCR sequences were rare, yet some public TCRs appeared in many donors.

The CDR3 is 15 residues long. CDR1 and CDR2 (germline): SGHDT, YYEEEE. Trimming took 4 bases from V and 4 from J; bases not matched to a gene: 9. The sample holds a few counts of this clone. Antigen: not known. Using immunoSEQ multiplex PCR, the repertoire was profiled, and TCRdb retains in-frame clones only, with some absent. There are 150,000 to 200,000 clones in the sample; about 82% occur only once, and roughly 1.5% lies in the top ten. This clonotype was sampled from a young woman in good health and CMV-seronegative. The chain joins TRBV5-6 to TRBJ1-2, with TRBD1 matching 8 bases. Specimen: PBMCs. The DNA of the CDR3 is TGTGCCAGCAGCCGCATAGGACAGGGAGGCTATGGCTACACCTTC. Its protein product is CASSRIGQGGYGYTF. Variable domain in full (rest from reference TRBV5-6 and TRBJ1-2): DAGVTQSPTHLIKTRGQQVTLRCSPKSGHDTVSWYQQALGQGPQFIFQYYEEEERQRGNFPDRFSGHQFPNYSSELNVNALLLGDSALYLCASSRIGQGGYGYTFGSGTRLTVV.